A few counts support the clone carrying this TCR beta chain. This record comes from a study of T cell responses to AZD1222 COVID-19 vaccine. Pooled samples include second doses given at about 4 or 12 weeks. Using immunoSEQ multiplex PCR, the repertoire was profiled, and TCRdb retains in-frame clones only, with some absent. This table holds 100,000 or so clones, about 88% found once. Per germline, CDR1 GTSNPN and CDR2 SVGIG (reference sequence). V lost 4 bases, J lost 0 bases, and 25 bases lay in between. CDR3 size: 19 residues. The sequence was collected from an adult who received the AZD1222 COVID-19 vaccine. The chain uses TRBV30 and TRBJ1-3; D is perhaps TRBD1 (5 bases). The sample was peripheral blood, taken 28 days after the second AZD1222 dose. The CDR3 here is CAWKGWGGITANSGNTIYF. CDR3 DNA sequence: TGTGCCTGGAAAGGTTGGGGGGGAATAACCGCTAACTCTGGAAACACCATATATTTT.